These 23 T cell receptor beta chains came from one sample sequenced in a study of read filtering for tumor transcriptome and immune sequencing. From roughly 0.4 ug of RNA, a library with molecular barcoded alpha/delta and beta/gamma adaptors was made. TCRdb re-derived calls from the reads in MiXCR, one entry per CDR3 protein. The table lists around 9,000 distinct CDR3 sequences, 15% to 20% of them singletons, with around 25% in the top ten. The sample consisted of a population of CD138-negative cells sorted from bone marrow. Receptor source: a donor aged 40 or older with multiple myeloma.

This clonotype came up many times. The chain employs TRBV2 and TRBJ2-3; weak D call: TRBD2 (5 bases). Germline CDR1 is SNHLY and CDR2 is FYNNEI. The CDR3 totals 13 residues. V was clipped by 8 bases and J by 4 bases, with 13 bases between them. DNA for the CDR3: TGTGCCAGCCGGGGTTTTCAACCAGATACGCAGTATTTT. Its protein is CASRGFQPDTQYF.

This clonotype was seen repeatedly, ten times or more. The chain links TRBV7-9 to TRBJ2-5; D unclear. In germline, CDR1 is SEHNR, CDR2 FQNEAQ (reference sequence). The V end was cut by 1 base, the J end by 1 base, with 7 bases between. The CDR3 spans 14 residues. DNA of the CDR3: TGTGCCAGCAGCTTAGACACCTCCCAAGAGACCCAGTACTTC. This encodes CASSLDTSQETQYF. Full variable domain (missing parts from reference TRBV7-9 and TRBJ2-5): DTGVSQNPRHKITKRGQNVTFRCDPISEHNRLYWYRQTLGQGPEFLTYFQNEAQLEKSRLLSDRFSAERPKGSFSTLEIQRTEQGDSAMYLCASSLDTSQETQYFGPGTRLLVL.

In regard to this clonotype: Since a far larger clone is one base different, this is likely a read error. The chain uses TRBV12-3 or TRBV12-4 and TRBJ2-1, with 9 bases matching TRBD1. The CDR3 runs to 15 residues. This chain's CDR3 is CVSSQQGARINEQFF. The CDR3 region has the DNA TGTGTCAGCAGTCAACAGGGGGCAAGGATCAATGAGCAGTTCTTC.

The chain links TRBV28 to TRBJ2-7; 8 positions match TRBD1. Trimming at V came to 11 bases and at J to 2 bases, leaving 5 bases not matched to a gene. Germline CDR1 MDHEN, CDR2 SYDVKM. The CDR3 consists of 12 residues. CDR3 protein: CAASGGPYEQYF. DNA for the CDR3: TGTGCCGCCTCAGGGGGCCCCTACGAGCAGTACTTC.

As concerns this clonotype: A far more abundant clone sits one base away, making this likely a read error. V is TRBV6-6 and J is TRBJ2-3; possible D gene TRBD2, 6 bases. The length of the CDR3 is 16 residues. From germline, CDR1 is MNHNY and CDR2 SVGAGI (reference sequence). Trimming took 4 bases from V and 0 from J, leaving 14 bases between them. CDR3: CASSWEFGGSTDTQYF. The CDR3 bases are TGTGCCAGCAGTTGGGAGTTCGGGGGAAGCACAGATACGCAGTATTTT.

This clonotype was detected ten times or more. V gene TRBV7-9 combines with J gene TRBJ2-3, with D perhaps matching TRBD1 (5 bases). Trimming left V 4 bases short and J 5 bases short, with 7 bases between. CDR3 length: 12 amino acids. The V gene's germline CDR1 is SEHNR and CDR2 FQNEAQ (reference sequence). The DNA for the CDR3 is TGTGCCAGCAGCTCCCAGGGAGATACGCAGTATTTT. Its translation is CASSSQGDTQYF.

Ten or more counts support this clonotype. This chain joins TRBV5-5 and TRBJ1-5; D gene uncertain. V dropped 0 bases and J dropped 3 bases, with 7 bases sitting between them. The CDR3 loop spans 14 amino acids. Germline CDR1 and CDR2: SGHKS and YYEKEE (reference sequence). The CDR3 is CASSLAGNNQPQHF. CDR3 nucleotides: TGTGCCAGCAGCTTGGCCGGGAACAATCAGCCCCAGCATTTT.

Comments on this clonotype: This likely reflects a read error, since a far larger clone is one base away. The chain links TRBV4-3 to TRBJ1-4, with D possibly TRBD1 on 6 matching bases. The CDR3 extends over 16 amino acids. The germline CDR1 and CDR2 sequences are LGHNA and YSLEER. CDR3 region: CASSQDRYRANERLFF. The CDR3 region has the DNA TGCGCCAGCAGCCAAGATAGGTACAGGGCTAATGAAAGACTGTTTTTT.

This clonotype was seen once. Being one base from a much bigger clone, this may be a read error. The chain carries TRBV27 and TRBJ2-3, with D possibly being TRBD2 (5 bases). This CDR3 has 15 residues. The V end was cut by 5 bases, the J end by 4 bases, with 16 bases between. Germline V gene lookup returns CDR1 MNHEY and CDR2 SMNVEV (reference sequence). The CDR3 sequence is CASSGLALSADTQYF. CDR3 nucleotide sequence: TGTGCCAGCAGTGGTTTGGCCCTTAGCGCAGATACGCAGTATTTT.

This clonotype was counted at least ten times. The genes are TRBV29-1 and TRBJ2-5; D is perhaps TRBD1 (5 bases). The germline V gene encodes CDR1 SQVTM and CDR2 ANQGSEA. This CDR3 spans 14 amino acids. V shed 0 bases and J shed 4 bases, with 12 bases lying between them. This CDR3 is CSVEDFDSRETQYF. The CDR3, as DNA: TGCAGCGTTGAAGACTTCGACAGCAGAGAGACCCAGTACTTC.

This chain joins TRBV6-2 or TRBV6-3 and TRBJ2-1; tentative D call: TRBD2 (5 bases). The CDR3 contains 15 residues. V gave up 7 bases and J gave up 2 bases, with 15 bases separating them. Per germline, CDR1 MNHEY and CDR2 SVGEGT. The CDR3 region is CASNGVYFAYNEQFF. In nucleotides, the CDR3 is TGTGCCAGCAACGGGGTTTACTTCGCCTACAATGAGCAGTTCTTC.

This clonotype has at least ten counts. The chain carries TRBV15 and TRBJ1-1; D is undetermined. In germline, CDR1 is LNHNV, CDR2 YYDKDF (reference sequence). The CDR3 is 14 residues long. Trimming cost V 3 bases and J 0 bases, with 8 bases left between them. For the CDR3, the DNA is TGTGCCACCAGCAGTCGGGAGTTGAACACTGAAGCTTTCTTT. It encodes CATSSRELNTEAFF.

The table lists this clonotype with many counts. The rearrangement uses TRBV7-2 and TRBJ2-7, with D uncertain. The CDR3 spans 12 residues. The V end lost 3 bases, the J end lost 5 bases, and 8 bases lay between the germline ends. Germline CDR1 reads SGHTA; CDR2 reads FQGNSA. The CDR3: CASSLDLNEQYF. CDR3 DNA sequence: TGTGCCAGCAGCTTGGATTTAAACGAGCAGTACTTC.

This clonotype was counted at least ten times. Mismatch with germline at one junction end may stem from a read error. This chain connects TRBV6-6 to TRBJ1-4; perhaps TRBD1 as D (6 bases). CDR3 size: 15 residues. Germline values: CDR1 MNHNY, CDR2 SVGAGI (reference sequence). The chain's CDR3 is CASSQTGTTNEKLFF. The DNA for the CDR3 is TGTGCCAGCAGTCAGACCGGGACAACAAATGAAAAACTGTTTTTT.

This clonotype was counted many times. V is TRBV12-5 and J is TRBJ2-7; 12 positions match TRBD1. J gave up 5 bases and V 6 bases, and 5 bases lay outside the gene matches. CDR3 length: 14 amino acids. CDR1 is LGHNT and CDR2 is FRNRAP in the germline V gene. The CDR3 DNA sequence: TGTGCTAGTGGCCCCGGGACAGGGGGCCACGAGCAGTACTTC. Its protein product is CASGPGTGGHEQYF.

This clonotype was detected many times. This CDR3 is CASSDRVTYEQYF. CDR3 nucleotide sequence: TGTGCCAGCAGCGATCGGGTTACCTACGAGCAGTACTTC. The chain joins TRBV5-4 to TRBJ2-7; D is unclear. The germline V gene has CDR1 SGHNT and CDR2 YYREEE (reference sequence). V was cut by 4 bases and J by 2 bases, with 10 bases left in between. The CDR3 length is 13 residues.

This clonotype showed up many times. The chain uses TRBV6-2 or TRBV6-3 and TRBJ2-2; a weak D match, TRBD1 (6 bases). In germline, CDR1 is MNHEY, CDR2 SVGEGT. Trimming took off 5 bases at V and 4 bases at J, with 17 bases between the two ends. This CDR3 region has 16 residues. CDR3 region: CASSPPHRVSTGELFF. CDR3 nucleotides: TGTGCCAGCAGTCCCCCCCACAGGGTTAGCACCGGGGAGCTGTTTTTT.

This clonotype was seen once. This probably arose from a read error, given a far larger clone one base away. The chain uses TRBV6-1 and TRBJ2-3, with unresolved D. The J call is in doubt because the DNA end fits TRBJ1-5 better. Germline CDR1 reads MNHNS; CDR2 reads SASEGT. The CDR3 is 16 amino acids. CDR3 region: CASSPFGGSGRDTQHF. The DNA of the CDR3 is TGTGCCAGCAGCCCCTTTGGTGGTAGCGGGAGGGATACGCAGCATTTT.

This clonotype is categorized as medium-sized. In DNA form, the CDR3 reads TGTGCCATCAGCACCTCGACTAGCGGGGGGTTAAATGAGCAGTTCTTC. This translates into CAISTSTSGGLNEQFF. The chain couples TRBV10-3 to TRBJ2-1; 13 bases line up with TRBD2. V gave up 6 bases and J gave up 7 bases; unmatched junction bases: 9. The CDR3 covers 16 residues. Germline V gives CDR1 ENHRY, CDR2 SYGVKD.

This clonotype was seen a few times. A read error is possible here, since a much larger clone lies one base away. The conserved phenylalanine or tryptophan normally closing the CDR3 is absent here, so this likely arose from a read error. The rearrangement links TRBV20-1 to TRBJ2-7; TRBD1 is a possible D gene (6 bases). The CDR3 is made up of 12 amino acids. Germline V gives CDR1 DFQATT, CDR2 SNEGSKA (reference sequence). With 5 bases removed from V and 2 bases from J, the gap between germline ends came to 10 bases. The CDR3, as DNA: TGCAGTGCTGACAGGTCCACCTACGAGCAGTACTCC. It yields the protein CSADRSTYEQYS.

The V and J genes are TRBV20-1 and TRBJ2-7; D may match TRBD1 or TRBD2 (5 bases each). The CDR3 has 12 amino acids. The V end lost 6 bases, the J end lost 5 bases, and 14 bases lay between the germline ends. Per the germline V gene, CDR1 is DFQATT and CDR2 is SNEGSKA (reference sequence). The CDR3 spells CSAEGGANEQYF. The DNA of the CDR3 is TGCAGTGCCGAGGGTGGGGCCAACGAGCAGTACTTC.

The sample holds many counts of this clonotype. The V and J genes are TRBV6-2 or TRBV6-3 and TRBJ2-6, with D hard to call. CDR3 length: 13 amino acids. Per the germline V gene, CDR1 is MNHEY and CDR2 is SVGEGT. V gave up 9 bases and J gave up 1 base, with 7 bases separating them. The CDR3 region has the DNA TGTGCCAGTCTAGTGTCTGGGGCCAACGTCCTGACTTTC. This codes for CASLVSGANVLTF.

In its sample, this clonotype was seen once. A far larger clone is one nucleotide away, so this likely arose from a read error. The rearrangement joins TRBV6-1 to TRBJ1-4, with 8 bases identical to TRBD1. Germline-derived CDR1 and CDR2 are MNHNS and SASEGT. The CDR3 is 14 residues long. CDR3 amino acids: CAISDRGDNEKLFF. The CDR3 DNA sequence: TGTGCCATCAGTGACAGGGGAGATAATGAAAAACTGTTTTTT.